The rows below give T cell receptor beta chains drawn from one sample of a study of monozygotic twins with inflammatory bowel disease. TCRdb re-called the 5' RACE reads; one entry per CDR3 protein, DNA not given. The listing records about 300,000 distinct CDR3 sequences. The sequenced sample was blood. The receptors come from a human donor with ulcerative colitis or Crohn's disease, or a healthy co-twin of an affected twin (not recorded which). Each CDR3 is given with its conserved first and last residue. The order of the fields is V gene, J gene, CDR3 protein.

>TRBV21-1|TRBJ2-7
CASSKGIAGGEYYEQYF
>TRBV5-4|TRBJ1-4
CASSSTGVEKPFF
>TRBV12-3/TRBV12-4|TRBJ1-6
CASSLAISALHF
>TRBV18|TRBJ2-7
CASAQQGAAYEQYF
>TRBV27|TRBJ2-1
CASSPHTGTAYNEQFF
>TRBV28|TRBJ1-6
CASSSYRRDSPLHF
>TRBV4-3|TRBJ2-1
CASSKRGRGNEQFF
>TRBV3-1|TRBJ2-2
CASSQGRDGELFF
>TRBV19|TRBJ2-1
CASSTLGPGLGPNEQFF
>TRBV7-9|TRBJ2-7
CASSLASRSYEQYF
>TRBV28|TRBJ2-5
CASSWGTRDHQETQYF
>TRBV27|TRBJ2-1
CASRDRVFEQFF
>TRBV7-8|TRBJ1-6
CASSLSLGSPLHF
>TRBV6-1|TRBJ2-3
CASSFSGGLTDTQYF